This T cell receptor (beta chain) was identified in a study of shared clonotypes between healthy human individuals. Study results and limitations: Clonotype sharing levels among donors were expected to vary with sequencing depth.

Germline lookup yields CDR1 LNHNV and CDR2 YYDKDF (reference sequence). The CDR3 is 16 amino acids. Concerning this clone: Its antigen is currently unknown.

Here immunoSEQ multiplex PCR was the method, and the copy in TCRdb shows in-frame clones only, minus some. The sample holds about 680,000 clones, roughly 94% seen once. It was CD45RO-negative cells, positively selected for CCR7, that made up naive CD8 cells, with terminally differentiated effector memory CD45RA+ cells excluded. The source is a man aged 25-45 years in good health. The sample was naive CD8+ T cells sorted from blood. The chain uses TRBV15 and TRBJ2-5; 8 bases line up with TRBD2. The J call could be wrong; TRBJ2-7 is a better fit for the DNA end. CDR3 sequence (DNA): TGTGCCACCAGCAGAGATCAGGCGGGAGGCCAATACGAGCAGTACTTC. Protein product: CATSRDQAGGQYEQYF.